The rows below give T cell receptor beta chains drawn from one sample of a study of TIL therapy for anti-PD-1-resistant metastatic lung cancer. Profiled with immunoSEQ multiplex PCR; TCRdb holds only in-frame clones, not every one. In the table there are about 26,000 clones, about 60% of which are singletons. The sequences come from tumor tissue, collected at baseline. These receptor sequences come from a woman between 25 and 80 years old with non-small cell lung cancer. CDR3s include the opening cysteine and the closing phenylalanine or tryptophan. D genes are given only for firm matches. Clone size is not always given. Where it is, it says once, few, many or a class for expanded clones.

cdr3_length: 14
v_call: TRBV14
d_call: NA
clone_size: NA
j_call: TRBJ2-5
cdr3_nt: TGTGCCAGCAGTCATTACAGCGTTCGGGAGACCCAGTACTTC
cdr3_aa: CASSHYSVRETQYF

cdr3_length: 14
v_call: TRBV6-1
d_call: NA
clone_size: NA
j_call: TRBJ1-1
cdr3_nt: TGTGCCAGCAGTGTTAGTCCCAGTAGGGACGAAGCTTTCTTT
cdr3_aa: CASSVSPSRDEAFF

cdr3_length: 17
v_call: TRBV29-1
d_call: TRBD2
clone_size: NA
j_call: TRBJ2-7
cdr3_nt: TGCAGCGTTGAAGGATCAGGACTAGCGGGAGTAAACTACGAGCAGTACTTC
cdr3_aa: CSVEGSGLAGVNYEQYF

cdr3_length: 13
v_call: TRBV2
d_call: NA
clone_size: medium-sized
j_call: TRBJ2-7
cdr3_nt: TGTGCCAGCAGCCGACAGGAGAAATACGAGCAGTACTTC
cdr3_aa: CASSRQEKYEQYF

cdr3_length: 12
v_call: TRBV10-3
d_call: NA
clone_size: NA
j_call: TRBJ2-7
cdr3_nt: TGTGCCATCAGTGAGACCAGGGTGGAGCAGTACTTC
cdr3_aa: CAISETRVEQYF

cdr3_length: 13
v_call: TRBV4-2
d_call: NA
clone_size: NA
j_call: TRBJ2-5
cdr3_nt: TGTGCCAGCAGCCAGTTTTCGCAAGAGACCCAGTACTTC
cdr3_aa: CASSQFSQETQYF

cdr3_length: 14
v_call: TRBV29-1
d_call: NA
clone_size: once
j_call: TRBJ2-7
cdr3_nt: TGCAGCGCAACCGGCGGGGGCGGGAGATTCGAGCAGTACTTC
cdr3_aa: CSATGGGGRFEQYF

cdr3_length: 14
v_call: TRBV5-1
d_call: NA
clone_size: NA
j_call: TRBJ2-7
cdr3_nt: TGCGCCAGCAGCCGATCGGGGGCGCAGCTCGAGCAGTACTTC
cdr3_aa: CASSRSGAQLEQYF

cdr3_length: 13
v_call: TRBV11-3
d_call: NA
clone_size: NA
j_call: TRBJ2-7
cdr3_nt: TGTGCCAGCAGCTTTCGGTCAAGCGGCGAGCAGTACTTC
cdr3_aa: CASSFRSSGEQYF

cdr3_length: 15
v_call: TRBV4-2
d_call: NA
clone_size: few
j_call: TRBJ1-1
cdr3_nt: TGTGCCAGCAGCCAAGATGGGATAACAGGGTCTGAAGCTTTCTTT
cdr3_aa: CASSQDGITGSEAFF

cdr3_length: 11
v_call: TRBV6-6
d_call: TRBD2
clone_size: NA
j_call: TRBJ2-1
cdr3_nt: TGTGCCACGTTAGCGGGAGCTGATCTGTTCTTC
cdr3_aa: CATLAGADLFF

cdr3_length: 14
v_call: TRBV5-1
d_call: TRBD2
clone_size: NA
j_call: TRBJ2-1
cdr3_nt: TGCGCCAGCAGCGGACTAGCGGTTTACAATGAGCAGTTCTTC
cdr3_aa: CASSGLAVYNEQFF

cdr3_length: 17
v_call: TRBV7-2
d_call: TRBD2
clone_size: once
j_call: TRBJ2-2
cdr3_nt: TGTGCCAGCAGCCTAGGGCGGACTAGCGGGAGTTCCGGGGAGCTGTTTTTT
cdr3_aa: CASSLGRTSGSSGELFF

cdr3_length: 16
v_call: TRBV12-1
d_call: NA
clone_size: medium-sized
j_call: TRBJ2-7
cdr3_nt: TGTGCCAGCAGCTTTGCTCAGCGGGAGGACTCCTACGAGCAGTACTTC
cdr3_aa: CASSFAQREDSYEQYF

cdr3_length: 16
v_call: TRBV6-1
d_call: TRBD1
clone_size: few
j_call: TRBJ1-2
cdr3_nt: TGTGCCAGCAGTGAAGCTCTGGCCCAGGGGGCTTATGGCTACACCTTC
cdr3_aa: CASSEALAQGAYGYTF

cdr3_length: 11
v_call: TRBV6-5
d_call: NA
clone_size: NA
j_call: TRBJ1-4
cdr3_nt: TGTGCCAGCAGTTCGGGTCGAAAACTGTTTTTT
cdr3_aa: CASSSGRKLFF

cdr3_length: 13
v_call: TRBV13
d_call: TRBD2
clone_size: few
j_call: TRBJ2-5
cdr3_nt: TGTGCCAGCAGGGCGGGGCGGGAGGAGACCCAGTACTTC
cdr3_aa: CASRAGREETQYF

cdr3_length: 16
v_call: TRBV2
d_call: NA
clone_size: NA
j_call: TRBJ2-2
cdr3_nt: TGTGCCAGCAGCCCCGACGGGAACACCGACACCGGGGAGCTGTTTTTT
cdr3_aa: CASSPDGNTDTGELFF

cdr3_length: 13
v_call: TRBV5-1
d_call: NA
clone_size: NA
j_call: TRBJ2-7
cdr3_nt: TGCGCCAGCAGCGTTCAGGGAGGCTACGAGCAGTACTTC
cdr3_aa: CASSVQGGYEQYF

cdr3_length: 16
v_call: TRBV19
d_call: NA
clone_size: NA
j_call: TRBJ2-7
cdr3_nt: TGTGCCAGTAGTATTGGCCCTCCAGGGAATCCCTACGAGCAGTACTTC
cdr3_aa: CASSIGPPGNPYEQYF

cdr3_length: 11
v_call: TRBV20-1
d_call: NA
clone_size: NA
j_call: TRBJ1-3
cdr3_nt: TGCAGTGCCACCTACTTTGACACCATATATTTT
cdr3_aa: CSATYFDTIYF

cdr3_length: 16
v_call: TRBV30
d_call: NA
clone_size: NA
j_call: TRBJ2-7
cdr3_nt: TGTGCCTGGAGTGTACTGAAAGGGGCGGGACCCTACGAGCAGTACTTC
cdr3_aa: CAWSVLKGAGPYEQYF

cdr3_length: 14
v_call: TRBV2
d_call: TRBD2
clone_size: NA
j_call: TRBJ2-5
cdr3_nt: TGTGCCAGCAGTGGACTAGCGGGGAGAGAGACCCAGTACTTC
cdr3_aa: CASSGLAGRETQYF

cdr3_length: 13
v_call: TRBV29-1
d_call: NA
clone_size: NA
j_call: TRBJ2-7
cdr3_nt: TGCAGCGTCATAAACAGGGAAACCTACGAGCAGTACTTC
cdr3_aa: CSVINRETYEQYF

cdr3_length: 15
v_call: TRBV4-1
d_call: NA
clone_size: few
j_call: TRBJ2-7
cdr3_nt: TGCGCCAGCAGCCAATCCGGGCTAGGGAGGCCCGAGCAGTACTTC
cdr3_aa: CASSQSGLGRPEQYF

cdr3_length: 15
v_call: TRBV5-1
d_call: NA
clone_size: NA
j_call: TRBJ2-2
cdr3_nt: TGCGCCAGCAGCTTAAGCCAGGGATACACCGGGGAGCTGTTTTTT
cdr3_aa: CASSLSQGYTGELFF

cdr3_length: 14
v_call: TRBV19
d_call: NA
clone_size: NA
j_call: TRBJ2-7
cdr3_nt: TGTGCCAGTAGTAGGAGTTGGACAGCCTACGAGCAGTACTTC
cdr3_aa: CASSRSWTAYEQYF

cdr3_length: 16
v_call: TRBV5-6
d_call: NA
clone_size: NA
j_call: TRBJ1-1
cdr3_nt: TGTGCCAGCAGCTTGGGGTTAGGGCTCAGGAACACTGAAGCTTTCTTT
cdr3_aa: CASSLGLGLRNTEAFF

cdr3_length: 11
v_call: TRBV7-2
d_call: NA
clone_size: NA
j_call: TRBJ2-3
cdr3_nt: TGTGCCAGCAGCTTAACAGATACGCAGTATTTT
cdr3_aa: CASSLTDTQYF

cdr3_length: 10
v_call: TRBV19
d_call: NA
clone_size: NA
j_call: TRBJ2-1
cdr3_nt: TGTGCCAGTAAACTGAATGAGCAGTTCTTC
cdr3_aa: CASKLNEQFF

cdr3_length: 14
v_call: TRBV7-8
d_call: NA
clone_size: NA
j_call: TRBJ2-3
cdr3_nt: TGTGCCACTACCGGGACTGCGATCACAGATACGCAGTATTTT
cdr3_aa: CATTGTAITDTQYF

cdr3_length: 16
v_call: TRBV11-2
d_call: TRBD2
clone_size: few
j_call: TRBJ2-7
cdr3_nt: TGTGCCAGCAGCTTAGAGCCGGGACTAGCGGTCTACGAGCAGTACTTC
cdr3_aa: CASSLEPGLAVYEQYF

cdr3_length: 15
v_call: TRBV9
d_call: NA
clone_size: NA
j_call: TRBJ1-2
cdr3_nt: TGTGCCAGCAGCGTAGTGGGGTCCGCCGGCTATGGCTACACCTTC
cdr3_aa: CASSVVGSAGYGYTF

cdr3_length: 15
v_call: TRBV18
d_call: TRBD1
clone_size: few
j_call: TRBJ2-3
cdr3_nt: TGTGCCAGCTCACCAAAGGCAGGGGGTACAGATACGCAGTATTTT
cdr3_aa: CASSPKAGGTDTQYF

cdr3_length: 14
v_call: TRBV19
d_call: NA
clone_size: NA
j_call: TRBJ2-1
cdr3_nt: TGTGCCAGTAGCCCTCTAACCTCATACAATGAGCAGTTCTTC
cdr3_aa: CASSPLTSYNEQFF

cdr3_length: 15
v_call: TRBV18
d_call: TRBD1
clone_size: NA
j_call: TRBJ1-4
cdr3_nt: TGTGCCAGCTCGGACATTCAGGGGGCCGGTGAAAAACTGTTTTTT
cdr3_aa: CASSDIQGAGEKLFF

cdr3_length: 12
v_call: TRBV7-2
d_call: NA
clone_size: NA
j_call: TRBJ2-7
cdr3_nt: TGTGCCAGCAGCTTAGTTTTCTACGAGCAGTACTTC
cdr3_aa: CASSLVFYEQYF

cdr3_length: 17
v_call: TRBV9
d_call: TRBD1
clone_size: once
j_call: TRBJ2-2
cdr3_nt: TGTGCCAGCAGCCTCACTCACAGGGGTCCGAACACCGGGGAGCTGTTTTTT
cdr3_aa: CASSLTHRGPNTGELFF

cdr3_length: 14
v_call: TRBV2
d_call: NA
clone_size: NA
j_call: TRBJ2-5
cdr3_nt: TGTGCCAGCAGTGAGACGGGGATTCGAGAGACCCAGTACTTC
cdr3_aa: CASSETGIRETQYF

cdr3_length: 14
v_call: TRBV7-9
d_call: NA
clone_size: medium-sized
j_call: TRBJ2-7
cdr3_nt: TGTGCCAGCAGCTTAGACCTCAAGGCCGGCGAGCAGTACTTC
cdr3_aa: CASSLDLKAGEQYF

cdr3_length: 16
v_call: TRBV15
d_call: TRBD2
clone_size: NA
j_call: TRBJ2-1
cdr3_nt: TGTGCCACCAGCAGAGAATCGGGGGGCTCCTACAATGAGCAGTTCTTC
cdr3_aa: CATSRESGGSYNEQFF

cdr3_length: 14
v_call: TRBV13
d_call: TRBD2
clone_size: NA
j_call: TRBJ2-7
cdr3_nt: TGTGCCAGCAGCTTGGGACTAGCTGAAGTCGAGCAGTACTTC
cdr3_aa: CASSLGLAEVEQYF

cdr3_length: 14
v_call: TRBV5-6
d_call: NA
clone_size: NA
j_call: TRBJ1-5
cdr3_nt: TGTGCCAGCAGCTTGCGGGGTCCTAATCAGCCCCAGCATTTT
cdr3_aa: CASSLRGPNQPQHF